This T cell receptor beta chain appears in the sequencing data of a study of T cell changes during pregnancy in multiple sclerosis. This CDR3 region has 11 residues. Germline assignment: CDR1 MNHNS and CDR2 SASEGT. The ends were cut back, 9 bases at V and 11 bases at J, with 17 bases in the middle. Method: immunoSEQ multiplex PCR; TCRdb's copy keeps in-frame clones and lacks some. The sample shows tens of thousands of clones, 92% of them seen only once. The clonotype originates from a female donor with multiple sclerosis, enrolled in a pregnancy study. Here the sequenced sample was peripheral blood, taken in the first trimester of pregnancy. The gene calls are TRBV6-1 and TRBJ2-7, with D perhaps matching TRBD1 (6 bases). The chain's CDR3 is CASGPRDKEYF. CDR3 nucleotides: TGTGCCAGTGGGCCCCGGGACAAAGAGTACTTC.